The rows below give T cell receptor beta chains drawn from one sample of a study of blood T cell repertoires in COVID-19. The assay was immunoSEQ multiplex PCR, and TCRdb's table has in-frame clones only and misses some. The sample has about 180,000 clones; roughly 86% are singletons. Material: peripheral blood. These receptors were taken from a man aged 50 to 59 with active or convalescent COVID-19. CDR3s include the opening cysteine and the closing phenylalanine or tryptophan. The order of the fields is CDR3 length, V gene, D gene, J gene, clone size, CDR3 DNA, CDR3 protein. A D gene is named only where the DNA matches it firmly. The listing skips clone size in some rows; elsewhere it reads once, few, many or a size class.

>15|TRBV15|.|TRBJ2-2|.
TGTGCCACCAGCAGAGGTGGCTCGGGCACCGGGGAGCTGTTTTTT
CATSRGGSGTGELFF
>13|TRBV7-2|.|TRBJ2-3|.
TGTGCCAGCAGCTTACTAGCCCAAGATACGCAGTATTTT
CASSLLAQDTQYF
>13|TRBV6-5|TRBD1|TRBJ1-5|.
TGTGCCAGCAGCCATGACAGGGTTCAGCCCCAGCATTTT
CASSHDRVQPQHF
>13|TRBV7-9|.|TRBJ2-7|.
TGTGCCAGCAGGTCCCCCGGGGTGAACGAGCAGTACTTC
CASRSPGVNEQYF
>14|TRBV5-1|TRBD1|TRBJ2-7|.
TGCGCCAGCAGCTCGGGACAGGGGGTCGGCGAGCAGTACTTC
CASSSGQGVGEQYF
>15|TRBV5-1|.|TRBJ2-5|.
TGCGCCAGCAGCTTGGCCGGCCAGGGTCAAGAGACCCAGTACTTC
CASSLAGQGQETQYF
>16|TRBV5-1|TRBD2|TRBJ2-7|many
TGCGCCAGCAGCTTAACTCTGGCTAGCGGGAGTAGGGAGCAGTACTTC
CASSLTLASGSREQYF
>13|TRBV7-9|.|TRBJ1-2|.
TGTGCCAGCAGCCCAGGACAGAACTATGGCTACACCTTC
CASSPGQNYGYTF
>12|TRBV21-1|.|TRBJ2-7|.
TGTGCCAGGTCGGGTGGTTCCTACGAGCAGTACTTC
CARSGGSYEQYF
>14|TRBV9|.|TRBJ2-7|.
TGTGCCAGCAGCGCCTACAGGGAGCTGTACGAGCAGTACTTC
CASSAYRELYEQYF
>17|TRBV4-1|TRBD2|TRBJ2-3|.
TGCGCCAGCAGCCAAGATTTGGCGGGAGGGCCCGCAGATACGCAGTATTTT
CASSQDLAGGPADTQYF